These 9 T cell receptor beta chains originate from one sample sequenced in a study of T cell responses to AZD1222 COVID-19 vaccine. Here immunoSEQ multiplex PCR was the method, and the copy in TCRdb shows in-frame clones only, minus some. The repertoire includes more than 85,000 clones, roughly nine tenths of them detected once, and around 6.8% sits in the top ten. Sequencing used peripheral blood, obtained on day 0 of AZD1222 vaccination. Receptors were obtained from an adult in good health.

This clone has a single count. This chain joins TRBV20-1 and TRBJ1-5; D not certain. Germline CDR1 is DFQATT and CDR2 is SNEGSKA (reference sequence). The CDR3 runs to 15 residues. Trimming cost V 3 bases and J 0 bases, with 12 bases left between them. This CDR3 is CSASPTSLSNQPQHF. CDR3 in DNA: TGCAGTGCTAGTCCGACCAGCCTTAGCAATCAGCCCCAGCATTTT.

V usage is TRBV5-6 and J usage is TRBJ1-2, with D possibly TRBD1 on 5 matching bases. This CDR3 region has 14 residues. The germline V gene encodes CDR1 SGHDT and CDR2 YYEEEE. V lost 4 bases to trimming and J lost 4 bases, with 14 bases between them. In nucleotides, the CDR3 is TGTGCCAGCAGCCTCGGGACGGAGAGCTATGGCTACACCTTC. Translated: CASSLGTESYGYTF. Using reference TRBV5-6 and TRBJ1-2 for the parts outside the CDR3, the full variable domain is DAGVTQSPTHLIKTRGQQVTLRCSPKSGHDTVSWYQQALGQGPQFIFQYYEEEERQRGNFPDRFSGHQFPNYSSELNVNALLLGDSALYLCASSLGTESYGYTFGSGTRLTVV.

This clone was found once. The chain joins TRBV6-5 to TRBJ2-7; perhaps TRBD2 as D (5 bases). The CDR3 is made up of 12 amino acids. Germline CDR1 reads MNHEY; CDR2 reads SVGAGI. The V end was cut by 8 bases, the J end by 0 bases, with 8 bases between. The CDR3 DNA is TGTGCCAGCGTGGCGGGCTCCTACGAGCAGTACTTC. This translates into CASVAGSYEQYF.

The chain joins TRBV10-2 to TRBJ2-1; 10 bases are a match to TRBD2. V shed 2 bases, J shed 0 bases, and the junction held 7 bases outside the gene matches. CDR1 and CDR2 (germline): WSHSY, SAAADI. The CDR3 has 18 amino acids. The CDR3 sequence: CASSETTSGLYSYNEQFF. DNA for the CDR3: TGCGCCAGCAGTGAGACGACTAGCGGGCTATACTCCTACAATGAGCAGTTCTTC.

This chain joins TRBV9 and TRBJ2-4, with 10 positions matching TRBD2. Trimming at V came to 3 bases and at J to 5 bases, leaving 2 bases not matched to a gene. Germline CDR1 and CDR2: SGDLS and YYNGEE. The CDR3 has 14 amino acids. The CDR3 reads CASSASGGENIQYF. The CDR3 region has the DNA TGTGCCAGCAGCGCCAGCGGGGGGGAAAACATTCAGTACTTC.

This clone has a single count. This sequence joins TRBV5-1 and TRBJ2-2, with a tentative D call TRBD1 (5 bases). Per germline, CDR1 SGHRS and CDR2 YFSETQ. Trimming took 0 bases from V and 4 from J, leaving 13 bases between them. This CDR3 is built from 16 residues. The CDR3 reads CASSLAGTGTTGELFF. CDR3 DNA sequence: TGCGCCAGCAGCTTGGCCGGTACAGGTACCACCGGGGAGCTGTTTTTT.

Notes on this clone: Its ends do not fully match the called genes, so a read error is possible. The CDR3 DNA sequence: TGTGCCAGCACCTTGGAAGGACCCGCAACTAATGAAAAACTGTTTTTT. It is translated as CASTLEGPATNEKLFF. The chain is built from TRBV5-5 and TRBJ1-4; D uncertain. The CDR3 length is 16 residues. CDR1 is SGHKS, CDR2 YYEKEE, per germline (reference sequence).

V and J are TRBV5-1 and TRBJ1-2; no clear D gene. Trimming stripped 1 base from V and 0 bases from J, with 7 bases between. The CDR3 runs 14 residues. Germline V gene lookup returns CDR1 SGHRS and CDR2 YFSETQ. CDR3 amino acids: CASSLTPTNYGYTF. CDR3 DNA sequence: TGCGCCAGCAGCTTGACACCTACTAACTATGGCTACACCTTC.

The rearrangement links TRBV7-9 to TRBJ2-5; D might be TRBD2 (5 bases). Trimming removed 5 bases at V and 5 bases at J, with 21 bases between. CDR3 size: 16 residues. Germline V gene data show CDR1 as SEHNR and CDR2 as FQNEAQ (reference sequence). CDR3 nucleotides: TGTGCCAGCAGCCCGTCCGTGCAACGGGATGGCGAGACCCAGTACTTC. It specifies CASSPSVQRDGETQYF. Combining the CDR3 with reference TRBV7-9 and TRBJ2-5 gives the whole variable domain DTGVSQNPRHKITKRGQNVTFRCDPISEHNRLYWYRQTLGQGPEFLTYFQNEAQLEKSRLLSDRFSAERPKGSFSTLEIQRTEQGDSAMYLCASSPSVQRDGETQYFGPGTRLLVL.